The 27 T cell receptor beta chains in this list originate from one sample, sequenced in a study of cytomegalovirus exposure and HLA in healthy donors. The PCR contained 60 Vbeta and 13 Jbeta primers. This table comes from immunoSEQ multiplex PCR, and its TCRdb copy is limited to in-frame clones, with some not included. This repertoire shows more than 150,000 clones, 82% found once; its top ten account for over 1.5%. The sequencing input was PBMCs. These receptors came from a man in his forties or fifties in good health and CMV-seronegative.

This rearrangement joins TRBV5-1 to TRBJ2-7, with TRBD2 identical over 8 bases. V dropped 0 bases and J dropped 0; count of bases not matched to a gene: 2. Germline V CDR1 and CDR2: SGHRS, YFSETQ. The CDR3 loop spans 15 amino acids. The CDR3 DNA is TGCGCCAGCAGCTTGGCGAGCGGGGGCTCCTACGAGCAGTACTTC. It translates to CASSLASGGSYEQYF.

The chain recombines TRBV6-7 with TRBJ2-7; 8 bases fit TRBD2. TRBV6-7 has ORF status, its function being uncertain. J gave up 0 bases and V 6 bases, and 7 bases lay outside the gene matches. This CDR3 has 15 amino acids. The CDR3 loop is CASRSLAGGSYEQYF. The CDR3 DNA reads TGTGCCAGCAGATCTCTAGCGGGCGGCTCCTACGAGCAGTACTTC.

V is TRBV7-2 and J is TRBJ2-7, with 16 bases aligning to TRBD2. Germline CDR1 SGHTA, CDR2 FQGNSA. The junction had 2 bases not matched to a gene; V was cut back by 5 bases and J by 4 bases. The CDR3 covers 15 residues. The CDR3 reads CASSPGLAGGYEQYF. DNA of the CDR3: TGTGCCAGCAGCCCGGGACTAGCGGGGGGGTACGAGCAGTACTTC.

The chain employs TRBV11-1 and TRBJ1-3, with 7 bases that match TRBD1. This CDR3 is built from 16 residues. The germline gives CDR1 SGHAT, CDR2 FQDESV (reference sequence). Germline trimming cut 5 bases from V and 1 base from J; bases unmatched to any gene: 8. The DNA for the CDR3 is TGTGCCAGCAGCCTGGGACAGACCTCTTCTGGAAACACCATATATTTT. It specifies CASSLGQTSSGNTIYF.

The V and J genes are TRBV15 and TRBJ2-7; 8 bases agree with TRBD2. Germline CDR1 and CDR2: LNHNV and YYDKDF (reference sequence). J gave up 2 bases and V 4 bases, and 4 bases lay outside the gene matches. The CDR3 covers 14 residues. In nucleotides, the CDR3 is TGTGCCACCAGCAAAAGCGGGGGCACCTACGAGCAGTACTTC. Residues: CATSKSGGTYEQYF.

Only a few counts were recorded for this clone. Other DNA sequences in this specimen translate into the identical CDR3. The chain employs TRBV6-5 and TRBJ1-1, with D possibly matching TRBD1 (6 bases). The ends were cut back, 2 bases at V and 1 base at J, with 8 bases in the middle. Germline V gene sequence: CDR1 MNHEY, CDR2 SVGAGI. CDR3 length equals 14 residues. The CDR3 reads CASSYGTPNTEAFF. DNA of the CDR3: TGTGCCAGCAGTTACGGGACACCGAACACTGAAGCTTTCTTT.

The rearrangement uses TRBV5-1 and TRBJ2-7; D might be TRBD2 (5 bases). The V gene's germline CDR1 is SGHRS and CDR2 YFSETQ. There are 14 residues in the CDR3. Trimming pared 3 bases from V and 2 bases from J, leaving 12 bases between. Here the CDR3 reads CASSYTGNPYEQYF. The CDR3 coding sequence is TGCGCCAGCAGCTACACCGGGAACCCCTACGAGCAGTACTTC.

This clone was observed a handful of times. The chain links TRBV6-1 to TRBJ2-7; 12 bases align to TRBD1. V was pared by 3 bases and J by 3 bases, with 3 bases of the junction left unmatched. From germline, CDR1 is MNHNS and CDR2 SASEGT. The length of the CDR3 is 15 residues. The CDR3 DNA reads as TGTGCCAGCAGTGAGGGACAGGGGGCTTTCTACGAGCAGTACTTC. Amino acids: CASSEGQGAFYEQYF.

This rearrangement joins TRBV27 to TRBJ2-7; 10 bases line up with TRBD2. V lost 6 bases to trimming and J lost 0 bases; unmatched junction nucleotides: 8. This CDR3 is built from 16 residues. The V gene's germline CDR1 is MNHEY and CDR2 SMNVEV (reference sequence). Written as DNA, the CDR3 is TGTGCCAGCAGGAGCCCCACTAGCGGGAACTCCTACGAGCAGTACTTC. It is translated as CASRSPTSGNSYEQYF.

The chain carries TRBV29-1 and TRBJ2-7; 7 nucleotides line up with TRBD2. CDR3 length: 15 residues. V gave up 1 base and J gave up 0 bases; unmatched junction bases: 6. CDR1 and CDR2 (germline): SQVTM, ANQGSEA. The CDR3 DNA follows: TGCAGCGTTGAAGTGGGAGGGGCGAGCTCCTACGAGCAGTACTTC. Its protein product is CSVEVGGASSYEQYF.

The chain uses TRBV7-2 and TRBJ1-4, with a tentative D call TRBD1 (6 bases). This CDR3 contains 15 residues. Per the germline V gene, CDR1 is SGHTA and CDR2 is FQGNSA. The ends were cut back, 6 bases at V and 3 bases at J, with 14 bases in the middle. The CDR3 DNA reads as TGTGCCAGCAGTTCTACAAGGGGGTCTAATGAAAAACTGTTTTTT. Translated: CASSSTRGSNEKLFF.

This rearrangement joins TRBV19 to TRBJ1-5; D gene ambiguous. The CDR3 spans 14 residues. Germline CDR1 and CDR2: LNHDA and SQIVND (reference sequence). With 3 bases removed from V and 2 bases from J, the gap between germline ends came to 8 bases. For the CDR3, the DNA is TGTGCCAGTAGTATCGTCTTCGGCAATCAGCCCCAGCATTTT. Its protein product is CASSIVFGNQPQHF.

Worth noting for this clone: Other DNA sequences of this sample code for an identical CDR3. The rearrangement joins TRBV18 to TRBJ1-1; D is perhaps TRBD1 (6 bases). CDR1 KGHSH and CDR2 LQKENI come from the germline V gene. With 3 bases removed from V and 0 bases from J, the gap between germline ends came to 8 bases. CDR3 length: 14 residues. The CDR3 bases are TGTGCCAGCTCACCGGACAGACTGAACACTGAAGCTTTCTTT. Amino acids: CASSPDRLNTEAFF. Combining the CDR3 with reference TRBV18 and TRBJ1-1 gives the whole variable domain NAGVMQNPRHLVRRRGQEARLRCSPMKGHSHVYWYRQLPEEGLKFMVYLQKENIIDESGMPKERFSAEFPKEGPSILRIQQVVRGDSAAYFCASSPDRLNTEAFFGQGTRLTVV.

This chain connects TRBV28 to TRBJ1-5; no firm D call. Germline CDR1 MDHEN, CDR2 SYDVKM. The CDR3 runs to 13 residues. Trimming removed 6 bases from V and 4 bases from J, with 10 bases in between. For the CDR3, the DNA is TGTGCCAGCAGGGCGGATCGGAATCAGCCCCAGCATTTT. It yields the protein CASRADRNQPQHF. The complete variable domain, with remaining parts taken from reference TRBV28 and TRBJ1-5, reads DVKVTQSSRYLVKRTGEKVFLECVQDMDHENMFWYRQDPGLGLRLIYFSYDVKMKEKGDIPEGYSVSREKKERFSLILESASTNQTSMYLCASRADRNQPQHFGDGTRLSIL.

This clone was detected only a few times. The gene calls are TRBV6-5 and TRBJ1-1; no firm D call. Germline V gives CDR1 MNHEY, CDR2 SVGAGI. This CDR3 has 11 amino acids. V dropped 6 bases and J dropped 4 bases, with 6 bases sitting between them. The CDR3 DNA is TGTGCCAGCAGCACAATCACTGAAGCTTTCTTT. This gives the protein CASSTITEAFF.

This chain links TRBV30 with TRBJ2-5; 7 nucleotides line up with TRBD1. Germline CDR1 and CDR2: GTSNPN and SVGIG (reference sequence). Trimming removed 2 bases from V and 9 bases from J; junction bases left unmatched: 6. The CDR3 is 12 residues long. CDR3 region: CAWSLRQGPQYF. The CDR3, as DNA: TGTGCCTGGAGTTTACGACAGGGCCCCCAGTACTTC.

This clone has a single count. The chain combines TRBV5-1 with TRBJ2-1, with a tentative D call TRBD2 (5 bases). This CDR3 contains 15 residues. V was pared by 0 bases and J by 6 bases, with 13 bases between. CDR1 is SGHRS and CDR2 is YFSETQ in the germline V gene. CDR3 nucleotides: TGCGCCAGCAGCTTGGGGGAGATCGGTGGCAATGAGCAGTTCTTC. Amino acids: CASSLGEIGGNEQFF. Full variable domain (missing parts from reference TRBV5-1 and TRBJ2-1): KAGVTQTPRYLIKTRGQQVTLSCSPISGHRSVSWYQQTPGQGLQFLFEYFSETQRNKGNFPGRFSGRQFSNSRSEMNVSTLELGDSALYLCASSLGEIGGNEQFFGPGTRLTVL.

The V and J genes are TRBV7-9 and TRBJ1-5, with TRBD1 matching 9 bases. This CDR3 is 15 amino acids long. The germline gives CDR1 SEHNR, CDR2 FQNEAQ (reference sequence). The V and J ends lost 4 bases and 2 bases, in that order; junction bases with no gene match: 3. The CDR3 protein is CASSSRDRGNQPQHF. The CDR3 DNA follows: TGTGCCAGCAGCTCCCGGGACAGGGGCAATCAGCCCCAGCATTTT.

V gene TRBV2 combines with J gene TRBJ2-5; weak D call: TRBD1 (7 bases). Germline loops: CDR1 SNHLY, CDR2 FYNNEI. This CDR3 has 15 residues. Trimming removed 6 bases from V and 2 bases from J, with 16 bases in between. This chain's CDR3 is CASSRGTAFQETQYF. The CDR3, as DNA: TGTGCCAGCAGCCGGGGGACAGCCTTTCAAGAGACCCAGTACTTC. Full variable domain (outside the CDR3, taken from reference TRBV2 and TRBJ2-5): EPEVTQTPSHQVTQMGQEVILRCVPISNHLYFYWYRQILGQKVEFLVSFYNNEISEKSEIFDDQFSVERPDGSNFTLKIRSTKLEDSAMYFCASSRGTAFQETQYFGPGTRLLVL.

This clone was seen more than once but under ten times. The rearrangement uses TRBV7-3 and TRBJ2-3, with 10 nucleotides matching TRBD2. CDR3 length equals 18 residues. The V segment lost 0 bases and the J segment 0 bases; nucleotides outside the gene matches: 6. Germline V gives CDR1 SGHTA, CDR2 FQGTGA. DNA for the CDR3: TGTGCCAGCAGCTTAACCGCTAGCGGGGGAGCGAGCACAGATACGCAGTATTTT. Translation gives CASSLTASGGASTDTQYF.

The chain is built from TRBV19 and TRBJ1-5; tentative D call: TRBD1 (5 bases). The CDR3 spans 13 residues. Trimming removed 4 bases at V and 7 bases at J, with 11 bases between. In germline, CDR1 is LNHDA, CDR2 SQIVND (reference sequence). CDR3 nucleotide sequence: TGTGCCAGTAGTAAGGCCAGGGCCCAGCCCCAGCATTTT. As protein: CASSKARAQPQHF.

This clone was observed a handful of times. V gene TRBV2 combines with J gene TRBJ2-1; D remains unclear. Between the trimmed V and J ends, which lost 6 bases and 4 bases, there was a span of 7 bases. Germline CDR1 and CDR2: SNHLY and FYNNEI. This CDR3 region has 12 residues. This CDR3 reads CASSADYNEQFF. The DNA of the CDR3 is TGTGCCAGCAGCGCAGATTACAATGAGCAGTTCTTC. The full variable domain, with the rest looked up from reference TRBV2 and TRBJ2-1, is EPEVTQTPSHQVTQMGQEVILRCVPISNHLYFYWYRQILGQKVEFLVSFYNNEISEKSEIFDDQFSVERPDGSNFTLKIRSTKLEDSAMYFCASSADYNEQFFGPGTRLTVL.

This sequence joins TRBV28 and TRBJ2-7, with 8 bases aligning to TRBD1. CDR1 MDHEN and CDR2 SYDVKM come from the germline V gene. This CDR3 spans 17 amino acids. V was clipped by 4 bases and J by 2 bases; unmatched bases: 13. CDR3 residues: CASSSTALTGAAYEQYF. The CDR3 region has the DNA TGTGCCAGCAGTTCCACCGCTCTGACAGGGGCGGCCTACGAGCAGTACTTC.

This chain uses TRBV7-2 with TRBJ2-3, with 9 positions matching TRBD2. CDR1 is SGHTA and CDR2 is FQGNSA in the germline V gene. V was clipped by 5 bases and J by 5 bases; unmatched bases: 11. The CDR3 length is 16 residues. CDR3 protein: CASSPFSGRVGDTQYF. CDR3 DNA: TGTGCCAGCAGCCCTTTTAGCGGGAGAGTAGGAGATACGCAGTATTTT.

V usage is TRBV29-1 and J usage is TRBJ1-1; D not certain. The V gene's germline CDR1 is SQVTM and CDR2 ANQGSEA. Trimming pared 7 bases from V and 4 bases from J, leaving 10 bases between. CDR3 length: 11 amino acids. CDR3 sequence: CSGSTVTEAFF. The DNA for the CDR3 is TGCAGCGGTTCAACAGTCACTGAAGCTTTCTTT.

This chain links TRBV25-1 with TRBJ1-3; the D gene is possibly TRBD1 (6 bases). Germline V gives CDR1 MGHDK, CDR2 SYGVNS. The CDR3 is made up of 17 amino acids. The V end lost 9 bases, the J end lost 2 bases, and 23 bases lay between the germline ends. The CDR3 loop reads CARDAKGGVRAGNTIYF. The DNA of the CDR3 is TGTGCCAGGGACGCAAAAGGGGGGGTGAGAGCTGGAAACACCATATATTTT.

The J gene is TRBJ1-2, the V gene TRBV7-2; 7 nucleotides match TRBD1. The CDR3 contains 15 residues. V lost 5 bases to trimming and J lost 8 bases; unmatched junction nucleotides: 14. CDR1 is SGHTA, CDR2 FQGNSA, per germline. Here the CDR3 DNA reads TGTGCCAGCAGCCCAGGACAGGTGTCGAGGGGCGGCTACACCTTC. It yields the protein CASSPGQVSRGGYTF.